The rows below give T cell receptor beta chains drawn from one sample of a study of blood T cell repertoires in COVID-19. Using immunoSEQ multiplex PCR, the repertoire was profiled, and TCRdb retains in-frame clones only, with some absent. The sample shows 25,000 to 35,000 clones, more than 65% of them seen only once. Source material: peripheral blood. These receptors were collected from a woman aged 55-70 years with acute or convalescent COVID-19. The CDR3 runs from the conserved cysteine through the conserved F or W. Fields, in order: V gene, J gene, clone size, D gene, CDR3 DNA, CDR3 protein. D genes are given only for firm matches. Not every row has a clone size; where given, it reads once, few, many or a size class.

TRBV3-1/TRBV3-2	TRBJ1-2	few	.	TGTGCCAGCAGTGACGGGTGGAAGTCTTATGGCTACACCTTC	CASSDGWKSYGYTF
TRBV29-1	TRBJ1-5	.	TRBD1	TGCAGCGTTATTACAGGGGATCCGAATCAGCCCCAGCATTTT	CSVITGDPNQPQHF
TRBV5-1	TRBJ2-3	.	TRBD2	TGCGCCAGCAGCTTGGATGGCGGGGGAGATACGCAGTATTTT	CASSLDGGGDTQYF
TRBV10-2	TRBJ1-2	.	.	TGCGCCAGCAGTGAGTCGGAGGAGGGAGGGAATGGCTACACCTTC	CASSESEEGGNGYTF
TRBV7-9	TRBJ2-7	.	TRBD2	TGTGCCAGCAGCTTCAGCGGGGGGTACGAGCAGTACTTC	CASSFSGGYEQYF
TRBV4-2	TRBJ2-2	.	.	TGTGCCAGCAGCCAAGATATGGTAGCCGGGGAGCTGTTTTTT	CASSQDMVAGELFF
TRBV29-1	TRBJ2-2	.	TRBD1	TGCAGCGCTCGGACAGGGCTGAACACCGGGGAGCTGTTTTTT	CSARTGLNTGELFF
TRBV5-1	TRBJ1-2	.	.	TGCGCCAGCAGCTTGGCTGACCCTCGGATAGACGCGGACTACACCTTC	CASSLADPRIDADYTF
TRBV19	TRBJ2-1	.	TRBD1	TGTGCCAGTAGTACCTCGGGACAGGTCCCCTACAATGAGCAGTTCTTC	CASSTSGQVPYNEQFF
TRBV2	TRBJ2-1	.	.	TGTGCCAGCAGTGTAGCGAGACACGGGATTAACAATGAGCAGTTCTTC	CASSVARHGINNEQFF
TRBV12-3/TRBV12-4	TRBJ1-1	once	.	TGTGCCAGCGGACAGTACACTGAAGCTTTCTTT	CASGQYTEAFF
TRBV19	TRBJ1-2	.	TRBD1	TGTGCCACCAAACCACAGGGGGCAGACTATGGCTACACCTTC	CATKPQGADYGYTF
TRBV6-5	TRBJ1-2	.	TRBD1	TGTGCCAGCAGCGCAGGGGGATATGGCTACACCTTC	CASSAGGYGYTF
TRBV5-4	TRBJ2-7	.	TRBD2	TGTGCCAGCAGCGATCCGGGACTAGCGGCCACCGAGCAGTACTTC	CASSDPGLAATEQYF
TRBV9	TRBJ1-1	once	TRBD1	TGTGCCAGCAGCGTAGACGGGACAGCTTCTGATGAAGCTTTCTTT	CASSVDGTASDEAFF
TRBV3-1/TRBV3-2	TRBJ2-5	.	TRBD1	TGTGCCAGCAGCCAAGTGAGGGACAGGGGGCGAGAGACCCAGTACTTC	CASSQVRDRGRETQYF
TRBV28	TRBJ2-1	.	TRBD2	TGTGCCAGCTTAGTAGCGGGGGCCAGAAGCCATGAGCAGTTCTTC	CASLVAGARSHEQFF
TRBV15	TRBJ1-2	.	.	TGTGCCACCAGCAGAGATCTATCAGGCGCTAACTATGGCTACACCTTC	CATSRDLSGANYGYTF
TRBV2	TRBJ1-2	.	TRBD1	TGTGCCAGCAGCCCGACAGGGGGCTCTAACTATGGCTACACCTTC	CASSPTGGSNYGYTF
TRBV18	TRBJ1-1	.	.	TGTGCCAGCTTACTCCTAGCGGACGGTAAAGCTTTCTTT	CASLLLADGKAFF
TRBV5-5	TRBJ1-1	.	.	TGTGCCAGCAGCTTGCGTGGGGGGTACACTGAAGCTTTCTTT	CASSLRGGYTEAFF
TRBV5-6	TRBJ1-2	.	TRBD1	TGTGCCAGCAGCGTCCCGGGACAGGGGTCTTCAAGGGGATATGGCTACACCTTC	CASSVPGQGSSRGYGYTF
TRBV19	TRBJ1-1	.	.	TGTGCCAGTAGTATCATCCAGGAACAGAACACTGAAGCTTTCTTT	CASSIIQEQNTEAFF
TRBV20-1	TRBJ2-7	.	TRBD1	TGCAGTGCTAGTAGGAGGGTCGGACAGGGCGAGCAGTACTTC	CSASRRVGQGEQYF
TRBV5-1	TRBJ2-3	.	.	TGCGCCAGCAGCGAAGACAGGTCCTCCACAGATACGCAGTATTTT	CASSEDRSSTDTQYF
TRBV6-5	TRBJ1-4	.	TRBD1	TGTGCCAGCAGTTACCTTGGACAGGGGAATGAAAAACTGTTTTTT	CASSYLGQGNEKLFF
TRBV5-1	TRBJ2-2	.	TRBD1	TGCGCCAGCAGCTCCGACAGGGTGGACACCGGGGAGCTGTTTTTT	CASSSDRVDTGELFF
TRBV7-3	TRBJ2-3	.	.	TGTGCCAGCAGCTTAACGGGGCCAGATACGCAGTATTTT	CASSLTGPDTQYF
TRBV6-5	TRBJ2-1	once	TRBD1	TGTGCCAGCAGGGGGACAGGGGGGAACAATGAGCAGTTCTTC	CASRGTGGNNEQFF
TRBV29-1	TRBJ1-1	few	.	TGCAGCGTCCAATTGGGGGGCACTGAAGCTTTCTTT	CSVQLGGTEAFF
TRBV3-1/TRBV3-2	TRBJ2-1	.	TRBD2	TGTGCCAGCAGCCAAGAACTAGCGGGGGGTAATGAGCAGTTCTTC	CASSQELAGGNEQFF
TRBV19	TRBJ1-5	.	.	TGTGCCAGTAGTTTAGATGGAGGTTGGAATCAGCCCCAGCATTTT	CASSLDGGWNQPQHF
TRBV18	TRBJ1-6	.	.	TGTGCCAGCTCACCATGGGGCAGGTCCAGCTCCTATAATTCACCCCTCCACTTT	CASSPWGRSSSYNSPLHF
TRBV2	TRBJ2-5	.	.	TGTGCCAGCAGTGATGGGGGGATAGGGGCCCAGTACTTC	CASSDGGIGAQYF
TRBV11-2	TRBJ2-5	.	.	TGTGCCAGCAGCTTAGCCGGAGCTCGAGACGGAAACCAGCAAGAGACCCAGTACTTC	CASSLAGARDGNQQETQYF
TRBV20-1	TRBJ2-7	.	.	TGCAGTGCTAGTTGGTGGACAGAGGATAACTACGAGCAGTACTTC	CSASWWTEDNYEQYF
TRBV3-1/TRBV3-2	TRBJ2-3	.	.	TGTGCCAGCAGCCAAGTTGAGGGTACGCAGTATTTT	CASSQVEGTQYF
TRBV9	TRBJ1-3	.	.	TGTGCCAGCAGCGTAGGGGTGGGCCCTGGAAACACCATATATTTT	CASSVGVGPGNTIYF
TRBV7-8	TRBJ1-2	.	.	TGTGCCAGCAGCTTAGTAAGGGAGAGGGCGGATGCATATGGCTACACCTTC	CASSLVRERADAYGYTF
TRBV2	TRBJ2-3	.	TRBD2	TGTGCCAGCAGGGGGGAGCTAGCGGAGTCAGATACGCAGTATTTT	CASRGELAESDTQYF
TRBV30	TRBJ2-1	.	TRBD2	TGTGCCTGGAGTGGGCTAGCGGGGGTATACAATGAGCAGTTCTTC	CAWSGLAGVYNEQFF
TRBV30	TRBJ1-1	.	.	TGTGCCTGGACTACGGGGAACACTGAAGCTTTCTTT	CAWTTGNTEAFF
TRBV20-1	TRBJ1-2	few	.	TGCAGTGCTAGTCGCCAGGGGTCGGGTGGCTACACCTTC	CSASRQGSGGYTF
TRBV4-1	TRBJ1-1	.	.	TGCGCCAGCAGCCGACAGGACCTCAACACTGAAGCTTTCTTT	CASSRQDLNTEAFF
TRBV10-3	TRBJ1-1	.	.	TGTGCCACCAGGACAGCAACGAACACTGAAGCTTTCTTT	CATRTATNTEAFF
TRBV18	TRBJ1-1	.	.	TGTGCCAGCTCACCACTCCCCGGGAGGTCTGAAGCTTTCTTT	CASSPLPGRSEAFF
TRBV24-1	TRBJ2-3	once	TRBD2	TGTGCCACCAGTGATGGGCGGCGGGGGGGCACAGATACGCAGTATTTT	CATSDGRRGGTDTQYF
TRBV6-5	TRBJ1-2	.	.	TGTGCCAGCAAGGACCAGGGGCGGCGAGGCTACACCTTC	CASKDQGRRGYTF
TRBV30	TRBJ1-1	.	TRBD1	TGTGCCTGGTTAGGGGGCCCACTTTCCCGTAACACTGAAGCTTTCTTT	CAWLGGPLSRNTEAFF